Following are 18 T cell receptor beta chains from one sample sequenced in a study of shared clonotypes between healthy human individuals. The table came from immunoSEQ multiplex PCR; TCRdb's copy has only in-frame clones and leaves some out. The profile shows 300,000 or so clones, over 65% of them singletons. What was sequenced was memory CD4+ T cells sorted from blood. Subset denoted: CD45RA-negative fraction. All receptors derive from a man between 25 and 39 years old in good health.

This sequence joins TRBV7-2 and TRBJ1-5; D may be TRBD1 (6 bases). Germline-derived CDR1 and CDR2 are SGHTA and FQGNSA. The V gene lost 5 bases and the J gene lost 0 bases, with 14 bases spanning the gap. The CDR3 spans 16 residues. CDR3 residues: CASSVAGGLSNQPQHF. CDR3 sequence (DNA): TGTGCCAGCAGCGTGGCGGGGGGGCTTAGCAATCAGCCCCAGCATTTT. The complete variable domain, with remaining parts taken from reference TRBV7-2 and TRBJ1-5, reads GAGVSQSPSNKVTEKGKDVELRCDPISGHTALYWYRQSLGQGLEFLIYFQGNSAPDKSGLPSDRFSAERTGGSVSTLTIQRTQQEDSAVYLCASSVAGGLSNQPQHFGDGTRLSIL.

The CDR3 nucleotides read TGTGCCAGCTCGTACGGCGGGGATTCTGAAGCTTTCTTT. As protein: CASSYGGDSEAFF. The chain recombines TRBV18 with TRBJ1-1; D remains ambiguous. CDR1 and CDR2 (germline): KGHSH, LQKENI. Between the trimmed V and J ends, which lost 6 bases and 6 bases, there was a span of 14 bases. The CDR3 loop spans 13 amino acids. Complete variable domain (other parts from reference TRBV18 and TRBJ1-1): NAGVMQNPRHLVRRRGQEARLRCSPMKGHSHVYWYRQLPEEGLKFMVYLQKENIIDESGMPKERFSAEFPKEGPSILRIQQVVRGDSAAYFCASSYGGDSEAFFGQGTRLTVV.

This clone has just a few counts. This chain uses TRBV6-6 with TRBJ2-2; 8 bases line up with TRBD1. CDR1 and CDR2 (germline): MNHNY, SVGAGI (reference sequence). This CDR3 contains 14 residues. V trimming: 7 bases; J trimming: 6 bases; junction bases outside the gene matches: 7. In nucleotides, the CDR3 is TGTGCCAGCAACTACAGGGGGTACGCCGGGGAGCTGTTTTTT. This encodes CASNYRGYAGELFF.

By share, this clone counts as medium-sized. This chain links TRBV18 with TRBJ2-7; D may be TRBD1 (6 bases). CDR1 is KGHSH, CDR2 LQKENI, per germline. This CDR3 has 14 amino acids. Trimming cost V 1 base and J 1 base, with 8 bases left between them. CDR3 DNA sequence: TGTGCCAGCTCACCACTAGGGACATCCTACGAGCAGTACTTC. Translated: CASSPLGTSYEQYF.

The chain joins TRBV6-6 to TRBJ2-5; D call uncertain. The CDR3 runs 11 residues. Per germline, CDR1 MNHNY and CDR2 SVGAGI (reference sequence). V was clipped by 10 bases and J by 5 bases, with 11 bases between them. The CDR3 sequence: CATLGPETQYF. The CDR3 DNA follows: TGTGCCACTCTCGGTCCGGAGACCCAGTACTTC.

This clone was observed a handful of times. J is TRBJ1-1 and V is TRBV20-1; TRBD1 might be the D (5 bases). CDR3 length: 11 amino acids. CDR1 DFQATT and CDR2 SNEGSKA come from the germline V gene (reference sequence). DNA of the CDR3: TGCAGCGTTACCTTGAGGGGCCAAGCTTTCTTT. Translated: CSVTLRGQAFF.

The gene calls are TRBV6-5 and TRBJ2-7; TRBD2 is a possible D gene (6 bases). This CDR3 contains 11 residues. The germline V gene has CDR1 MNHEY and CDR2 SVGAGI. V was clipped by 6 bases and J by 3 bases, with 6 bases between them. The CDR3 DNA is TGTGCCAGCAGCGGGGGCTACGAGCAGTACTTC. This gives the protein CASSGGYEQYF.

The chain couples TRBV6-5 to TRBJ2-3, with a possible D match to TRBD2 (6 bases). V was clipped by 4 bases and J by 6 bases, with 20 bases between them. Germline CDR1 is MNHEY and CDR2 is SVGAGI. The length of the CDR3 is 16 residues. For the CDR3, the DNA is TGTGCCAGCAGTTCAAAGACTAGAGTTAAAGTCGATACGCAGTATTTT. Its protein product is CASSSKTRVKVDTQYF.

Concerning this clone itself: Other DNA sequences in this specimen translate into the identical CDR3. The chain carries TRBV5-8 and TRBJ2-1; D remains unclear. Trimming stripped 4 bases from V and 10 bases from J, with 6 bases between. This CDR3 contains 10 residues. The V gene's germline CDR1 is SGHTS and CDR2 YDEGEE. CDR3 residues: CASSGHEQFF. In DNA form, the CDR3 reads TGTGCCAGCAGCGGGCACGAGCAGTTCTTC. The whole variable domain, filled in from reference TRBV5-8 and TRBJ2-1, reads EAGVTQSPTHLIKTRGQQATLRCSPISGHTSVYWYQQALGLGLQFLLWYDEGEERNRGNFPPRFSGRQFPNYSSELNVNALELEDSALYLCASSGHEQFFGPGTRLTVL.

This clone showed up many times. The gene calls are TRBV5-8 and TRBJ2-3; 9 bases are a match to TRBD2. Germline CDR1 is SGHTS and CDR2 is YDEGEE. This CDR3 is built from 16 residues. After removal of 4 bases from V and 1 base from J, the junction contained 7 bases not matched to a gene. CDR3 loop: CASSVLAGVGTDTQYF. DNA of the CDR3: TGTGCCAGCAGCGTCTTAGCGGGAGTGGGCACAGATACGCAGTATTTT.

The V gene is TRBV4-3, the J gene TRBJ1-4; D is ambiguous. The germline V gene has CDR1 LGHNA and CDR2 YSLEER. The CDR3 extends over 15 amino acids. V lost 2 bases to trimming and J lost 3 bases, with 10 bases between them. For the CDR3, the DNA is TGCGCCAGCAGCCAACTAGGATGGGCTAATGAAAAACTGTTTTTT. Amino acids: CASSQLGWANEKLFF.

This clone was counted between two and nine times. The rearrangement joins TRBV14 to TRBJ2-6, with no clear D. The CDR3 covers 16 residues. Trimming took off 2 bases at V and 0 bases at J, with 8 bases between the two ends. Germline V CDR1 and CDR2: SGHDN, FVKESK. CDR3 sequence: CASSQPGYSGANVLTF. CDR3 sequence (DNA): TGTGCCAGCAGCCAACCCGGATACTCTGGGGCCAACGTCCTGACTTTC.

The rearrangement joins TRBV5-1 to TRBJ2-6, with D perhaps matching TRBD1 or TRBD2 (5 bases each). Germline V CDR1 and CDR2: SGHRS, YFSETQ. The CDR3 sequence is 19 residues long. Trimming left V 3 bases short and J 0 bases short, with 19 bases between. The CDR3 loop is CASSSEVPGGYSGANVLTF. Written as DNA, the CDR3 is TGCGCCAGCAGCTCGGAGGTACCTGGGGGTTACTCTGGGGCCAACGTCCTGACTTTC. Supplemented by reference TRBV5-1 and TRBJ2-6, the full variable domain reads KAGVTQTPRYLIKTRGQQVTLSCSPISGHRSVSWYQQTPGQGLQFLFEYFSETQRNKGNFPGRFSGRQFSNSRSEMNVSTLELGDSALYLCASSSEVPGGYSGANVLTFGAGSRLTVL.

The chain carries TRBV18 and TRBJ2-5; TRBD1 matches 8 bases. Germline CDR1 is KGHSH and CDR2 is LQKENI. The V and J ends lost 3 bases and 1 base, in that order; junction bases with no gene match: 4. This CDR3 has 15 residues. The CDR3 spells CASSPPGQAQETQYF. The CDR3 region has the DNA TGTGCCAGCTCACCTCCGGGACAGGCCCAAGAGACCCAGTACTTC.

This clone was seen just once. The chain uses TRBV6-6 and TRBJ2-1; D might be TRBD2 (6 bases). V gave up 6 bases and J gave up 9 bases, with 12 bases separating them. Germline values: CDR1 MNHNY, CDR2 SVGAGI (reference sequence). This CDR3 spans 12 amino acids. In DNA, the CDR3 is TGTGCCAGCAGCCTCCCGGGAGCTGAGCAGTTCTTC. Translation gives CASSLPGAEQFF.

A few counts support this clone. The chain links TRBV11-2 to TRBJ2-2; D is perhaps TRBD2 (6 bases). The CDR3 totals 16 residues. V was clipped by 4 bases and J by 5 bases, with 17 bases between them. From germline, CDR1 is SGHAT and CDR2 FQNNGV. The CDR3 is CASSSGPARGTGELFF. In nucleotides, the CDR3 is TGTGCCAGCAGCTCCGGACCCGCTCGGGGGACCGGGGAGCTGTTTTTT.

This chain joins TRBV18 and TRBJ2-2; maybe TRBD1 (6 bases). This CDR3 is 15 amino acids long. Germline CDR1 reads KGHSH; CDR2 reads LQKENI. V was shortened by 4 bases and J by 1 base, with 10 bases between the two germline ends. CDR3: CASSRQVGNTGELFF. The DNA of the CDR3 is TGTGCCAGCTCACGACAGGTCGGGAACACCGGGGAGCTGTTTTTT.

This clone showed up just once. V gene TRBV11-2 combines with J gene TRBJ1-4; D might be TRBD1 (5 bases). CDR3 size: 16 residues. Trimming shortened V by 4 bases and J by 5 bases, and 17 bases separated the two germline ends. Germline loops: CDR1 SGHAT, CDR2 FQNNGV. In DNA form, the CDR3 reads TGTGCCAGCAGCTCGAAACCGAGGGGCAAAAATGAAAAACTGTTTTTT. It is translated as CASSSKPRGKNEKLFF. The full variable domain, completed using reference TRBV11-2 and TRBJ1-4, is EAGVAQSPRYKIIEKRQSVAFWCNPISGHATLYWYQQILGQGPKLLIQFQNNGVVDDSQLPKDRFSAERLKGVDSTLKIQPAKLEDSAVYLCASSSKPRGKNEKLFFGSGTQLSVL.